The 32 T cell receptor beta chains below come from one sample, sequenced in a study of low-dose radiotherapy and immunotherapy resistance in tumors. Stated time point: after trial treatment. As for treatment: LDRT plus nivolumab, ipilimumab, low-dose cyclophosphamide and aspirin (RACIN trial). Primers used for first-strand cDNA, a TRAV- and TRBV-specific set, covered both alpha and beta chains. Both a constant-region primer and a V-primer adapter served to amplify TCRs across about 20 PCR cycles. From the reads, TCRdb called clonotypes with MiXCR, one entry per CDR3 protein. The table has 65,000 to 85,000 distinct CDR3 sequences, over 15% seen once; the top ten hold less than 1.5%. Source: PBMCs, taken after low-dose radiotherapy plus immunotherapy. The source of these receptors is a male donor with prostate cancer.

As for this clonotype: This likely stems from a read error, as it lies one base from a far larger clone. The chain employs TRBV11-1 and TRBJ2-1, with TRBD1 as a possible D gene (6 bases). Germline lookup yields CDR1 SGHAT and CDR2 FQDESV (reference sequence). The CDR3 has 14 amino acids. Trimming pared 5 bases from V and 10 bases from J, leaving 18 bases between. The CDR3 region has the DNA TGTGCCAGCAGCCTAAACAGGGATATCTACGAGCAGTTCTTC. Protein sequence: CASSLNRDIYEQFF.

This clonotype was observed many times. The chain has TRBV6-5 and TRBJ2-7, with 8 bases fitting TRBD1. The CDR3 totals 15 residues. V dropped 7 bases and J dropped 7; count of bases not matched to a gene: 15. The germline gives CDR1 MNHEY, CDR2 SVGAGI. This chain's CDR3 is CASKKTGALEGEQYF. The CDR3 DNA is TGTGCCAGCAAGAAGACAGGGGCCTTAGAGGGTGAGCAGTACTTC.

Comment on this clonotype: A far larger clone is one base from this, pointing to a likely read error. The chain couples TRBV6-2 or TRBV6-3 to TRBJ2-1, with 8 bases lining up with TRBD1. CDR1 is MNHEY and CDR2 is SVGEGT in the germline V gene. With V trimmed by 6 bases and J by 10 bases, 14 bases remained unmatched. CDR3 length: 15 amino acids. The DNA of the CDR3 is TGTGCCAGCAGGGTGGGACAGGTCTCCCTTCACGAGCAGTTCTTC. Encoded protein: CASRVGQVSLHEQFF.

The CDR3 nucleotides are TGCAGTGCTACCGGGACAGAGACCATTAGAGAGCAGTTCTTC. Translation gives CSATGTETIREQFF. V gene TRBV20-1 combines with J gene TRBJ2-1; 7 nucleotides line up with TRBD1. V was pared by 4 bases and J by 10 bases, with 13 bases of the junction left unmatched. The CDR3 covers 14 residues. Germline V gene data show CDR1 as DFQATT and CDR2 as SNEGSKA (reference sequence).

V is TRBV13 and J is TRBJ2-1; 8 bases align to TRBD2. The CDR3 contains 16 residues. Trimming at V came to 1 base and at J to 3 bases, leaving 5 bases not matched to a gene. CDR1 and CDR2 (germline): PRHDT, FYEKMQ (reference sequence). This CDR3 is CASSLAGRGVYNEQFF. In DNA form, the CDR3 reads TGTGCCAGCAGCTTAGCAGGGCGGGGGGTCTACAATGAGCAGTTCTTC. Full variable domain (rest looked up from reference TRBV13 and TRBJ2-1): AAGVIQSPRHLIKEKRETATLKCYPIPRHDTVYWYQQGPGQDPQFLISFYEKMQSDKGSIPDRFSAQQFSDYHSELNMSSLELGDSALYFCASSLAGRGVYNEQFFGPGTRLTVL.

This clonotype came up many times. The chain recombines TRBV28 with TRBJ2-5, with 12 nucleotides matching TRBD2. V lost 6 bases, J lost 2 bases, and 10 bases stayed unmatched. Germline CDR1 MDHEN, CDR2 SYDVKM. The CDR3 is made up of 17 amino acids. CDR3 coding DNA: TGTGCCAGCAGGCCTTCCCGGACTAGCGGGGATCAAGAGACCCAGTACTTC. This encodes CASRPSRTSGDQETQYF.

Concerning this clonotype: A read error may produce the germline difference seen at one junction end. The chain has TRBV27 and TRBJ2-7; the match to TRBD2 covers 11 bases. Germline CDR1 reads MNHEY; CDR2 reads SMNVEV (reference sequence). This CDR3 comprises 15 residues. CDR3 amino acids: CASSLTSGRAKKQYF. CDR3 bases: TGTGCTAGCAGTTTAACTAGCGGGAGAGCCAAAAAGCAGTACTTC.

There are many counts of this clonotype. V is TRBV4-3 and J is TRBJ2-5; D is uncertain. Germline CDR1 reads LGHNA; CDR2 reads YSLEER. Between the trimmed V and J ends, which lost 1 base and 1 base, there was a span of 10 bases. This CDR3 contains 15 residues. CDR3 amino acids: CASSQGTQSQETQYF. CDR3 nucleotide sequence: TGCGCCAGCAGCCAAGGAACCCAGAGCCAAGAGACCCAGTACTTC.

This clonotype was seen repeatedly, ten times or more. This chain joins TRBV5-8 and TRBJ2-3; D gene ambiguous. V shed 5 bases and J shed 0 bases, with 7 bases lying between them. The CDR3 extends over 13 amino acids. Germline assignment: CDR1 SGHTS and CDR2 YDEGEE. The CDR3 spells CASSLDSTDTQYF. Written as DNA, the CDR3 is TGTGCCAGCAGTCTGGATAGCACAGATACGCAGTATTTT. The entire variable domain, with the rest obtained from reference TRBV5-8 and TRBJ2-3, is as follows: EAGVTQSPTHLIKTRGQQATLRCSPISGHTSVYWYQQALGLGLQFLLWYDEGEERNRGNFPPRFSGRQFPNYSSELNVNALELEDSALYLCASSLDSTDTQYFGPGTRLTVL.

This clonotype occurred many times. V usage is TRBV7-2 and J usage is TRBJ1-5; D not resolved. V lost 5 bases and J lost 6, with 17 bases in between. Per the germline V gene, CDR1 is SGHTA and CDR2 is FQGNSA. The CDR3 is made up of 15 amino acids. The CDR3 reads CASSLPGREGQPQHF. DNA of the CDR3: TGTGCCAGCAGCCTCCCGGGGAGGGAAGGTCAGCCCCAGCATTTT.

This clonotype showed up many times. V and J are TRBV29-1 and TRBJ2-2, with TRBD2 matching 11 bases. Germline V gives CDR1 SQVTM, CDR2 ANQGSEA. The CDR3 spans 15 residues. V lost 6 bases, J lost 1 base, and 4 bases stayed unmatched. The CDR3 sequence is CSVRGTSGNTGELFF. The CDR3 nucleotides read TGCAGCGTCCGAGGGACTAGCGGGAACACCGGGGAGCTGTTTTTT.

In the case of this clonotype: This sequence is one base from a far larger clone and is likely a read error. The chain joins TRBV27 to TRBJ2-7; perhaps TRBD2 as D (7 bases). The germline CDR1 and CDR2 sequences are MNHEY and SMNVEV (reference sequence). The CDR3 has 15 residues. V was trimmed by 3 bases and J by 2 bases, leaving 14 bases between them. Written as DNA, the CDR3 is TGTGCCAGCAGTTTTCAGGGGAGGGGTCCCTACGAGCAGTACTTC. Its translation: CASSFQGRGPYEQYF.

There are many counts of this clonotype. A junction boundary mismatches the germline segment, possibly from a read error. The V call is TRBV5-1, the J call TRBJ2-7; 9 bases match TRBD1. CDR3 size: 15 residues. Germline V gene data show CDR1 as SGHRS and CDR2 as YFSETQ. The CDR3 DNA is TGTGCCAGCAGCTTGTCCGGGACAGGGCTCTACGAGCAGTACTTC. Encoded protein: CASSLSGTGLYEQYF.

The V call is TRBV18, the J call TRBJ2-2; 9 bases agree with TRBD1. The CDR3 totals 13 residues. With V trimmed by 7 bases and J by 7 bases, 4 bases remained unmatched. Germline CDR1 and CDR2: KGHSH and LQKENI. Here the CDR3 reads CASWDREDGELFF. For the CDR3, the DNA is TGTGCCAGCTGGGACAGGGAGGACGGGGAGCTGTTTTTT.

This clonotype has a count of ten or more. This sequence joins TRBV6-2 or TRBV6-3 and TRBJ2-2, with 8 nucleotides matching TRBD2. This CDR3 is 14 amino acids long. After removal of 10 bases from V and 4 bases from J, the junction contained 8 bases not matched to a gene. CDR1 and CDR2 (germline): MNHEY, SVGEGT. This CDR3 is CATKLAGITGELFF. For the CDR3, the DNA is TGTGCCACCAAATTAGCGGGAATCACCGGGGAGCTGTTTTTT.

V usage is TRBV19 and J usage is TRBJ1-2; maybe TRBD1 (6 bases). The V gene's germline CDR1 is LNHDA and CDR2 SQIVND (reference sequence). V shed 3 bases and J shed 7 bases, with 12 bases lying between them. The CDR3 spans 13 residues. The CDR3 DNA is TGTGCCAGTAGTATTTTGGGGGCCGGTGGCTACACCTTC. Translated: CASSILGAGGYTF.

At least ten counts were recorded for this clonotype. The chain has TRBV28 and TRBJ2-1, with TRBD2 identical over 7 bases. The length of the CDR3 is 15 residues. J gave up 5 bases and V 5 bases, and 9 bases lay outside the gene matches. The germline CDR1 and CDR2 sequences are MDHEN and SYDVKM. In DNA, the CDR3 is TGTGCCAGCAGTAGCAGTGGGCTAGCGGACAATGAGCAGTTCTTC. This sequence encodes CASSSSGLADNEQFF.

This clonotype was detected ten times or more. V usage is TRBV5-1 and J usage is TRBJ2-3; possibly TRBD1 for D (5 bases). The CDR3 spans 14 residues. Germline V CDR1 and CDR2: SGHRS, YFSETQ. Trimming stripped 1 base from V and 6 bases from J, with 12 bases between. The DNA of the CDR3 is TGCGCCAGCAGCTTGATGGGGCTAGGGGATACGCAGTATTTT. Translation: CASSLMGLGDTQYF.

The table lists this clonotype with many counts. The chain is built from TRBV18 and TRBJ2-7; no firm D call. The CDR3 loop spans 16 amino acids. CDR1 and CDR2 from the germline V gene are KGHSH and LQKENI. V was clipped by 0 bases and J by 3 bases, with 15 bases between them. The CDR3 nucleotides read TGTGCCAGCTCACCACCGCCGGGCTTCTCAAGCTACGAGCAGTACTTC. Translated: CASSPPPGFSSYEQYF.

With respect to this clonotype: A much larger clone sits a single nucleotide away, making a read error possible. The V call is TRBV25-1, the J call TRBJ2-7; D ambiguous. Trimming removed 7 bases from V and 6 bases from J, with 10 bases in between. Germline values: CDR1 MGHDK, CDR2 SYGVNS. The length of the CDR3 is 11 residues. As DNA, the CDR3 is TGTGCCAGCACATGGGGTATCGAGCAGTACTTC. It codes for CASTWGIEQYF.

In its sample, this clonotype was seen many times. The chain's CDR3 is CASSPSYEQYF. The CDR3 nucleotides read TGTGCCAGCAGTCCCTCGTACGAGCAGTACTTC. The chain recombines TRBV13 with TRBJ2-7; D is unclear. This CDR3 spans 11 amino acids. Trimming pared 6 bases from V and 4 bases from J, leaving 7 bases between. Germline CDR1 and CDR2: PRHDT and FYEKMQ (reference sequence).

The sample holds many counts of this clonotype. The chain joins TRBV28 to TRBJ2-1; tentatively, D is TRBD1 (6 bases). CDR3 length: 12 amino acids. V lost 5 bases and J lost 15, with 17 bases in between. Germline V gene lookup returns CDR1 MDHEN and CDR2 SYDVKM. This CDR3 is CASSGTRSHPFF. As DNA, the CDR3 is TGTGCCAGCAGTGGGACAAGGTCCCATCCGTTCTTC.

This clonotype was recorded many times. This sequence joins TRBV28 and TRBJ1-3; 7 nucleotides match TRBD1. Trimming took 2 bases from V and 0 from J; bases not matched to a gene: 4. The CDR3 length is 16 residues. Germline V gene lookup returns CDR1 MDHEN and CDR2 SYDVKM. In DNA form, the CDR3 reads TGTGCCAGCAGTTTAGACACAGGGGTCTCTGGAAACACCATATATTTT. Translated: CASSLDTGVSGNTIYF.

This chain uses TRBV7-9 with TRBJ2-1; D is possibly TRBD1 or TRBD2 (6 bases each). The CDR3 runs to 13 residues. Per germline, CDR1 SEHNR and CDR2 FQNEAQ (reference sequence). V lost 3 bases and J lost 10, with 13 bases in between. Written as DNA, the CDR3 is TGTGCCAGCAGCTTGTGGGGGGCCGAAGAGCAGTTCTTC. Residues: CASSLWGAEEQFF.

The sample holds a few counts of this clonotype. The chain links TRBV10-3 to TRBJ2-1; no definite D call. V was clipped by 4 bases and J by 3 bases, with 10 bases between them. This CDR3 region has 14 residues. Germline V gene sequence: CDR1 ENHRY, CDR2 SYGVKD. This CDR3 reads CAISGQEYYNEQFF. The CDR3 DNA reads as TGTGCCATCAGTGGGCAGGAGTACTACAATGAGCAGTTCTTC.

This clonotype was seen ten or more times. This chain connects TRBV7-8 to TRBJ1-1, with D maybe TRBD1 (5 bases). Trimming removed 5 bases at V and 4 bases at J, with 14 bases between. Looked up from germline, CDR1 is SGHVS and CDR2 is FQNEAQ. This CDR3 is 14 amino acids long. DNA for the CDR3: TGTGCCAGCAGCCCCGGGACTGCGGGCACTGAAGCTTTCTTT. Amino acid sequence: CASSPGTAGTEAFF.

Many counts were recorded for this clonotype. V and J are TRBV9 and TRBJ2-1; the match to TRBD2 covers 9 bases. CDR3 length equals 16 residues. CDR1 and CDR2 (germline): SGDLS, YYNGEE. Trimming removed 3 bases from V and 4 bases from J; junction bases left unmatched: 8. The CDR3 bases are TGTGCCAGCAGCGCAGCCTGGGCGGGAGGGTACAATGAGCAGTTCTTC. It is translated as CASSAAWAGGYNEQFF.

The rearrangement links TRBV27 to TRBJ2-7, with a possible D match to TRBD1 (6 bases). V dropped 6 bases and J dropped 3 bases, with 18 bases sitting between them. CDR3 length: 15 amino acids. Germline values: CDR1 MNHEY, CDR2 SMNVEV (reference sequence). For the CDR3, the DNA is TGTGCCAGCAGCCCCCAGGGGTTAGGGGACTACGAGCAGTACTTC. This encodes CASSPQGLGDYEQYF.

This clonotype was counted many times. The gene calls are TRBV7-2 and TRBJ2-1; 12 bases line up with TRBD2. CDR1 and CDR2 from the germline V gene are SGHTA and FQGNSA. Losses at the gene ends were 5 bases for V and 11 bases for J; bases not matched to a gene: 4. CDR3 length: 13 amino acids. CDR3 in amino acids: CASSTRTSGKQFF. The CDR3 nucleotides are TGTGCCAGCAGCACCCGGACTAGCGGGAAGCAGTTCTTC.

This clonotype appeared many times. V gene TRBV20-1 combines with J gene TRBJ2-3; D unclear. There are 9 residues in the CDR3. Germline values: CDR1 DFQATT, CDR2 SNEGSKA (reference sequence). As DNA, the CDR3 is TGCAGGCCGGGAGATACGCAGTATTTT. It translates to CRPGDTQYF.

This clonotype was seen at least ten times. Here the CDR3 reads CASITPSTDTQYF. The CDR3 bases are TGTGCCAGCATCACCCCAAGCACAGATACGCAGTATTTT. The chain links TRBV28 to TRBJ2-3; no clear D. Germline CDR1 and CDR2: MDHEN and SYDVKM. Trimming removed 7 bases from V and 0 bases from J, with 8 bases in between. The CDR3 is 13 residues long.

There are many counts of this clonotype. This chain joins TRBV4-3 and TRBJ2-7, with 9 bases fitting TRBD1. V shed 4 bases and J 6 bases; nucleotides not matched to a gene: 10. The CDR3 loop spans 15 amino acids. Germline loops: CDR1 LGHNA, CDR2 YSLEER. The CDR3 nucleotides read TGCGCCAGCAGCCTAGCTAGGGACAGGGACCTCGAGCAGTACTTC. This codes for CASSLARDRDLEQYF.